These 20 T cell receptor beta chains share one sample of origin, sequenced in a study of blood T cell repertoires in COVID-19. The data were produced by immunoSEQ multiplex PCR, yet TCRdb's version contains in-frame clones alone and is incomplete. The sample gives tens of thousands of clones, roughly 88% of which show up once; roughly 14% is in the top ten. Specimen: peripheral blood. The receptors were gathered from a human donor in a cohort sampled during active COVID-19.

This chain joins TRBV7-3 and TRBJ2-3, with TRBD2 matching over 10 bases. Per the germline V gene, CDR1 is SGHTA and CDR2 is FQGTGA. This CDR3 region has 15 residues. After removal of 5 bases from V and 4 bases from J, the junction contained 6 bases not matched to a gene. DNA of the CDR3: TGTGCCAGCAGCCAAACTAGCGGGGCCGCAGATACGCAGTATTTT. Translation: CASSQTSGAADTQYF.

This clone was observed once. V and J are TRBV19 and TRBJ1-2; D is uncertain. V lost 3 bases to trimming and J lost 0 bases, with 11 bases between them. Germline assignment: CDR1 LNHDA and CDR2 SQIVND (reference sequence). This CDR3 is 15 amino acids long. In DNA form, the CDR3 reads TGTGCCAGTAGTATTGGGATAGCGTCTAACTATGGCTACACCTTC. It encodes CASSIGIASNYGYTF.

V gene TRBV29-1 combines with J gene TRBJ2-2, with TRBD2 as a possible D gene (6 bases). The CDR3 covers 16 residues. CDR1 SQVTM and CDR2 ANQGSEA come from the germline V gene. Trimming removed 0 bases at V and 2 bases at J, with 13 bases between. CDR3: CSVEDLRGTNTGELFF. CDR3 nucleotides: TGCAGCGTTGAAGATCTGCGGGGCACTAACACCGGGGAGCTGTTTTTT.

This clone was observed a few times. This sequence joins TRBV5-4 and TRBJ2-7; 7 nucleotides align to TRBD1. This CDR3 has 14 residues. V lost 3 bases to trimming and J lost 2 bases; unmatched junction nucleotides: 5. CDR1 and CDR2 (germline): SGHNT, YYREEE (reference sequence). The chain's CDR3 is CASSYRDSTYEQYF. The CDR3 DNA reads as TGTGCCAGCAGCTACCGGGACAGCACCTACGAGCAGTACTTC.

The gene calls are TRBV30 and TRBJ1-5; tentative D call: TRBD1 (5 bases). Trimming removed 3 bases at V and 7 bases at J, with 16 bases between. Germline CDR1 and CDR2: GTSNPN and SVGIG (reference sequence). There are 14 residues in the CDR3. The CDR3 nucleotides read TGTGCCTGGAGCCCCACGCAGGGTCGCCAGCCCCAGCATTTT. As protein: CAWSPTQGRQPQHF.

The chain combines TRBV12-3 or TRBV12-4 with TRBJ2-7, with D possibly matching TRBD1 (6 bases). The CDR3 runs to 12 residues. The ends were cut back, 5 bases at V and 6 bases at J, with 11 bases in the middle. CDR3 sequence: CASSPRGTEQYF. CDR3 DNA sequence: TGTGCCAGCAGTCCAAGGGGGACCGAGCAGTACTTC.

This clone was observed a single time. The rearrangement uses TRBV7-2 and TRBJ1-5; D perhaps matches TRBD1 (5 bases). Between the trimmed V and J ends, which lost 0 bases and 6 bases, there was a span of 15 bases. The germline V gene encodes CDR1 SGHTA and CDR2 FQGNSA. The CDR3 length is 16 residues. This chain's CDR3 is CASSLALGTGVQPQHF. The CDR3, as DNA: TGTGCCAGCAGCTTAGCGTTGGGTACAGGAGTTCAGCCCCAGCATTTT.

V is TRBV9 and J is TRBJ2-2, with 9 bases that match TRBD1. CDR1 and CDR2 from the germline V gene are SGDLS and YYNGEE. Trimming removed 4 bases from V and 0 bases from J; junction bases left unmatched: 4. CDR3 length: 16 amino acids. The CDR3 is CASSFRDRANTGELFF. CDR3 in DNA: TGTGCCAGCAGCTTTCGGGACAGGGCGAACACCGGGGAGCTGTTTTTT.

The CDR3 sequence: CASSSPSMRRDNEQFF. The CDR3, as DNA: TGTGCCAGCAGTTCCCCTTCGATGCGCCGAGACAATGAGCAGTTCTTC. The J gene is TRBJ2-1, the V gene TRBV27, with D unresolved. Deletions cut 4 bases from V and 5 bases from J, with 18 bases between. The CDR3 length is 16 residues. In germline, CDR1 is MNHEY, CDR2 SMNVEV (reference sequence).

The chain uses TRBV18 and TRBJ2-1, with no clear D. Trimming took off 1 base at V and 0 bases at J, with 7 bases between the two ends. This CDR3 comprises 15 residues. The germline CDR1 and CDR2 sequences are KGHSH and LQKENI. Here the CDR3 reads CASSPRANSYNEQFF. The CDR3 region has the DNA TGTGCCAGCTCACCACGGGCTAACTCCTACAATGAGCAGTTCTTC.

The chain recombines TRBV5-6 with TRBJ2-5; 9 positions agree with TRBD2. The trim removed 0 bases at V and 4 bases at J, leaving 10 bases unmatched. Germline lookup yields CDR1 SGHDT and CDR2 YYEEEE. CDR3 size: 17 residues. The DNA for the CDR3 is TGTGCCAGCAGCTTGGTGGCGGGGGGGCCATATAGAGAGACCCAGTACTTC. Its protein product is CASSLVAGGPYRETQYF. Full variable domain (rest looked up from reference TRBV5-6 and TRBJ2-5): DAGVTQSPTHLIKTRGQQVTLRCSPKSGHDTVSWYQQALGQGPQFIFQYYEEEERQRGNFPDRFSGHQFPNYSSELNVNALLLGDSALYLCASSLVAGGPYRETQYFGPGTRLLVL.

The sample holds one count of this clone. V gene TRBV7-8 combines with J gene TRBJ1-2, with D unclear. CDR3 length equals 15 residues. Per germline, CDR1 SGHVS and CDR2 FQNEAQ. The ends were cut back, 7 bases at V and 4 bases at J, with 19 bases in the middle. The CDR3 bases are TGTGCCAGCACCCTCTCGGGAGGGATGAGCTATGGCTACACCTTC. It translates to CASTLSGGMSYGYTF.

V and J are TRBV7-2 and TRBJ2-1; D is perhaps TRBD2 (5 bases). Trimming shortened V by 2 bases and J by 2 bases, and 7 bases separated the two germline ends. Germline V CDR1 and CDR2: SGHTA, FQGNSA. This CDR3 is 14 amino acids long. The CDR3 region has the DNA TGTGCCAGCAGCTTAACGGGAACCTACAATGAGCAGTTCTTC. Its protein product is CASSLTGTYNEQFF.

The CDR3 nucleotides read TGTGCCAGCAGCCCAGAGGCTTTTTATAACTATGGCTACACCTTC. This codes for CASSPEAFYNYGYTF. This chain connects TRBV9 to TRBJ1-2; D is undetermined. CDR1 and CDR2 (germline): SGDLS, YYNGEE. V was shortened by 4 bases and J by 1 base, with 14 bases between the two germline ends. The CDR3 is 15 residues long.

The chain combines TRBV10-1 with TRBJ2-7; D uncertain. Trimming took 8 bases from V and 6 from J, leaving 14 bases between them. Germline CDR1 reads WNHNN; CDR2 reads SYGVQD (reference sequence). The CDR3 sequence is 12 residues long. The DNA for the CDR3 is TGCGCCAGCTGTATGGAGATTTCCGAGCAGTACTTC. Its translation is CASCMEISEQYF.

The J gene is TRBJ1-2, the V gene TRBV18; TRBD1 agrees at 8 bases. V was pared by 0 bases and J by 7 bases, with 7 bases of the junction left unmatched. Germline assignment: CDR1 KGHSH and CDR2 LQKENI. This CDR3 spans 15 amino acids. CDR3 amino acids: CASSPPSTGEIGYTF. The CDR3 DNA sequence: TGTGCCAGCTCACCACCTTCGACAGGGGAGATTGGCTACACCTTC.

V usage is TRBV4-1 and J usage is TRBJ1-2; D might be TRBD1 (6 bases). This CDR3 has 16 residues. Germline V gene data show CDR1 as MGHRA and CDR2 as YSYEKL. V was cut by 2 bases and J by 1 base, with 14 bases left in between. The CDR3 sequence is CASSQLLTGFNYGYTF. The CDR3 DNA sequence: TGCGCCAGCAGCCAACTCCTTACAGGGTTTAACTATGGCTACACCTTC.

The V gene is TRBV5-4, the J gene TRBJ2-2; TRBD1 might be the D (5 bases). The V end lost 4 bases, the J end lost 5 bases, and 9 bases lay between the germline ends. Germline values: CDR1 SGHNT, CDR2 YYREEE (reference sequence). The CDR3 totals 13 residues. The CDR3 nucleotides are TGTGCCAGCAGCCAGGGTGATACCGGGGAGCTGTTTTTT. Protein product: CASSQGDTGELFF.

This clone was observed once. The chain carries TRBV6-5 and TRBJ2-3, with D tentatively TRBD1 (6 bases). CDR3 length: 15 residues. In germline, CDR1 is MNHEY, CDR2 SVGAGI. Trimming removed 0 bases at V and 8 bases at J, with 15 bases between. This chain's CDR3 is CASSYSGAAQGTQYF. The CDR3 coding sequence is TGTGCCAGCAGTTACTCGGGGGCTGCACAAGGTACGCAGTATTTT.

This sequence joins TRBV28 and TRBJ1-4; TRBD1 might be the D (6 bases). With 4 bases removed from V and 11 bases from J, the gap between germline ends came to 20 bases. CDR1 and CDR2 (germline): MDHEN, SYDVKM. This CDR3 contains 15 residues. Here the CDR3 DNA reads TGTGCCAGCAGTTCCCCGGGACACTCGGGCGAGAAACTGTTTTTT. Protein sequence: CASSSPGHSGEKLFF.